Listed here are 28 T cell receptor beta chains from one sample, sequenced in a study of control samples from healthy donors and cancer patients. Method: immunoSEQ multiplex PCR; TCRdb's copy keeps in-frame clones and lacks some. The sample has some 89,000 clones; about 84% are singletons. What was sequenced was blood. These receptors came from a woman aged 40 to 50 in good health.

Only one count was recorded for this clone. The chain combines TRBV19 with TRBJ1-2; TRBD1 aligns across 7 bases. CDR1 and CDR2 from the germline V gene are LNHDA and SQIVND (reference sequence). The trim removed 3 bases at V and 4 bases at J, leaving 5 bases unmatched. This CDR3 has 14 residues. The DNA for the CDR3 is TGTGCCAGTAGTATGGGTCAGGGGGGCTATGGCTACACCTTC. It yields the protein CASSMGQGGYGYTF.

Points on this clone: At one of its ends the junction is not consistent with the germline gene, which may arise from a read error. The chain couples TRBV7-3 to TRBJ1-6, with no clear D. The CDR3 totals 12 residues. Germline lookup yields CDR1 SGHTA and CDR2 FQGTGA. CDR3 region: CTSSHPNSPLHF. The CDR3 region has the DNA TGTACCAGCAGCCACCCCAATTCACCCCTCCACTTT. Using reference TRBV7-3 and TRBJ1-6 for the parts outside the CDR3, the full variable domain is GAGVSQTPSNKVTEKGKYVELRCDPISGHTALYWYRQSLGQGPEFLIYFQGTGAADDSGLPNDRFFAVRPEGSVSTLKIQRTERGDSAVYLCTSSHPNSPLHFGNGTRLTVT.

This clone was detected only once. The J gene is TRBJ1-2, the V gene TRBV5-6, with D possibly TRBD1 on 5 matching bases. This CDR3 has 13 amino acids. CDR1 is SGHDT, CDR2 YYEEEE, per germline. Deletions cut 7 bases from V and 7 bases from J, with 17 bases between. CDR3 DNA sequence: TGTGCCAGCGGGGCGGGAAAGAAGGTTGGCTACACCTTC. It specifies CASGAGKKVGYTF.

In this sample, this clone turned up a few times. This sequence joins TRBV20-1 and TRBJ2-7; a possible D gene is TRBD1 (6 bases). Germline assignment: CDR1 DFQATT and CDR2 SNEGSKA (reference sequence). This CDR3 contains 17 residues. V lost 3 bases and J lost 4, with 25 bases in between. The CDR3: CSASLRQGTLQGYEQYF. DNA for the CDR3: TGCAGTGCTAGTTTGCGGCAGGGGACCCTTCAGGGATACGAGCAGTACTTC.

The chain links TRBV5-1 to TRBJ1-5; 7 bases are a match to TRBD1. CDR3 length: 14 amino acids. Germline V lookup: CDR1 SGHRS, CDR2 YFSETQ. V trimming: 0 bases; J trimming: 7 bases; junction bases outside the gene matches: 4. This chain's CDR3 is CASSLGGRGQPQHF. The DNA of the CDR3 is TGCGCCAGCAGCTTGGGTGGCAGGGGGCAGCCCCAGCATTTT.

The V call is TRBV5-4, the J call TRBJ1-3; 9 nucleotides agree with TRBD1. The length of the CDR3 is 17 residues. CDR1 and CDR2 from the germline V gene are SGHNT and YYREEE (reference sequence). V was clipped by 1 base and J by 2 bases; unmatched bases: 7. The CDR3 reads CASSLYRDRVAGNTIYF. The CDR3 bases are TGTGCCAGCAGCTTGTATCGGGACAGGGTGGCTGGAAACACCATATATTTT.

The V gene is TRBV6-5, the J gene TRBJ1-1, with D hard to call. The CDR3 spans 14 residues. V dropped 6 bases and J dropped 1 base, with 12 bases sitting between them. Looked up from germline, CDR1 is MNHEY and CDR2 is SVGAGI. CDR3 DNA sequence: TGTGCCAGCAGGGTCCCGACAAGGAACACTGAAGCTTTCTTT. This gives the protein CASRVPTRNTEAFF.

The rearrangement joins TRBV2 to TRBJ1-1; 9 positions match TRBD1. Trimming cost V 6 bases and J 4 bases; bases outside gene matches: 6. The CDR3 covers 14 residues. Germline V CDR1 and CDR2: SNHLY, FYNNEI. The CDR3 DNA reads as TGTGCCAGCAGGACACAGGGGGCGACCACTGAAGCTTTCTTT. Its translation is CASRTQGATTEAFF.

The chain carries TRBV6-2 or TRBV6-3 and TRBJ1-6, with a weak D call TRBD1 (6 bases). V shed 6 bases and J shed 14 bases, with 20 bases lying between them. The length of the CDR3 is 14 residues. Germline CDR1 is MNHEY and CDR2 is SVGEGT. The chain's CDR3 is CASSRAGAFGTLHF. The CDR3, as DNA: TGTGCCAGCAGCCGGGCAGGGGCTTTCGGGACCCTCCACTTT.

The chain is built from TRBV10-2 and TRBJ1-2, with D unresolved. Trimming pared 10 bases from V and 7 bases from J, leaving 22 bases between. CDR3 length: 14 amino acids. CDR1 and CDR2 (germline): WSHSY, SAAADI. This chain's CDR3 is CATKVQQGPTGYTF. The CDR3 coding sequence is TGCGCCACCAAAGTCCAACAAGGGCCCACTGGCTACACCTTC.

V usage is TRBV5-1 and J usage is TRBJ2-3, with D perhaps assigned TRBD1 or TRBD2 (6 bases each). CDR3 length: 14 residues. The V gene's germline CDR1 is SGHRS and CDR2 YFSETQ. V lost 4 bases and J lost 2, with 11 bases in between. CDR3 sequence reads: CASSKGGITDTQYF. Written as DNA, the CDR3 is TGCGCCAGCAGCAAGGGGGGAATCACAGATACGCAGTATTTT. Looking up the rest from reference TRBV5-1 and TRBJ2-3 gives the full variable domain: KAGVTQTPRYLIKTRGQQVTLSCSPISGHRSVSWYQQTPGQGLQFLFEYFSETQRNKGNFPGRFSGRQFSNSRSEMNVSTLELGDSALYLCASSKGGITDTQYFGPGTRLTVL.

The chain has TRBV12-3 or TRBV12-4 and TRBJ1-1, with D possibly TRBD1 on 5 matching bases. The CDR3 loop spans 13 amino acids. V was cut by 5 bases and J by 3 bases, with 10 bases left in between. This chain's CDR3 is CASSGTGYTEAFF. The CDR3 DNA is TGTGCCAGCAGTGGTACAGGTTACACTGAAGCTTTCTTT.

The chain employs TRBV23-1 and TRBJ2-7, with TRBD1 matching over 7 bases. Being an ORF, TRBV23-1 has a function that is uncertain. After removal of 0 bases from V and 1 base from J, the junction contained 6 bases not matched to a gene. The CDR3 has 16 amino acids. CDR3 amino acids: CASSQSIQQGSYEQYF. The CDR3 DNA reads TGCGCCAGCAGTCAATCTATCCAACAGGGGTCCTACGAGCAGTACTTC.

This chain links TRBV5-1 with TRBJ1-3, with TRBD1 as a possible D gene (5 bases). Trimming shortened V by 0 bases and J by 3 bases, and 10 bases separated the two germline ends. Germline loops: CDR1 SGHRS, CDR2 YFSETQ. The CDR3 loop spans 15 amino acids. CDR3 amino acids: CASSLAGTRGNTIYF. In DNA, the CDR3 is TGCGCCAGCAGCTTGGCCGGGACTCGTGGAAACACCATATATTTT. The full variable domain, completed using reference TRBV5-1 and TRBJ1-3, is KAGVTQTPRYLIKTRGQQVTLSCSPISGHRSVSWYQQTPGQGLQFLFEYFSETQRNKGNFPGRFSGRQFSNSRSEMNVSTLELGDSALYLCASSLAGTRGNTIYFGEGSWLTVV.

The chain employs TRBV7-2 and TRBJ2-5, with 13 bases lining up with TRBD2. This CDR3 is 18 amino acids long. The trim removed 1 base at V and 1 base at J, leaving 6 bases unmatched. Germline CDR1 reads SGHTA; CDR2 reads FQGNSA. CDR3 protein: CASSLVKLAGGGQETQYF. CDR3 in DNA: TGTGCCAGCAGCTTAGTAAAACTAGCGGGGGGGGGCCAAGAGACCCAGTACTTC.

The table lists this clone with a few counts. The chain links TRBV19 to TRBJ1-4, with unresolved D. The V end lost 3 bases, the J end lost 0 bases, and 11 bases lay between the germline ends. There are 16 residues in the CDR3. Germline CDR1 LNHDA, CDR2 SQIVND (reference sequence). CDR3 loop: CASSILQAATNEKLFF. The CDR3 DNA reads as TGTGCCAGTAGTATTCTCCAGGCGGCAACTAATGAAAAACTGTTTTTT. Together with reference TRBV19 and TRBJ1-4, the CDR3 gives the full variable domain: DGGITQSPKYLFRKEGQNVTLSCEQNLNHDAMYWYRQDPGQGLRLIYYSQIVNDFQKGDIAEGYSVSREKKESFPLTVTSAQKNPTAFYLCASSILQAATNEKLFFGSGTQLSVL.

The chain uses TRBV18 and TRBJ1-3; no clear D gene. CDR3 length equals 14 residues. Trimming removed 3 bases from V and 1 base from J, with 7 bases in between. Germline assignment: CDR1 KGHSH and CDR2 LQKENI. This CDR3 reads CASSPSASGNTIYF. The CDR3 DNA follows: TGTGCCAGCTCACCGTCGGCTTCTGGAAACACCATATATTTT.

The chain combines TRBV4-1 with TRBJ1-2, with D hard to call. The CDR3 covers 15 residues. V lost 1 base to trimming and J lost 2 bases, with 11 bases between them. Germline CDR1 is MGHRA and CDR2 is YSYEKL. CDR3 in amino acids: CASSQGEGVNYGYTF. The DNA for the CDR3 is TGCGCCAGCAGCCAAGGGGAGGGAGTAAACTATGGCTACACCTTC.

The genes are TRBV30 and TRBJ2-2; D is unclear. CDR3 length: 11 residues. In germline, CDR1 is GTSNPN, CDR2 SVGIG (reference sequence). V was trimmed by 5 bases and J by 5 bases, leaving 6 bases between them. CDR3 coding DNA: TGTGCCTGGGAACAGACCGGGGAGCTGTTTTTT. Translation: CAWEQTGELFF.

The chain combines TRBV7-9 with TRBJ2-3; 7 nucleotides line up with TRBD2. From germline, CDR1 is SEHNR and CDR2 FQNEAQ (reference sequence). Trimming removed 5 bases from V and 3 bases from J; junction bases left unmatched: 11. The CDR3 covers 16 residues. For the CDR3, the DNA is TGTGCCAGCAGCACAACTAGCGCGGTATGGACAGATACGCAGTATTTT. Translating gives CASSTTSAVWTDTQYF.

The chain combines TRBV30 with TRBJ1-3; 9 bases fit TRBD1. The junction had 13 bases not matched to a gene; V was cut back by 3 bases and J by 4 bases. Germline CDR1 GTSNPN, CDR2 SVGIG (reference sequence). CDR3 length: 17 amino acids. The CDR3 DNA is TGTGCCTGGAGGCCGGGACAGGGTCGAACAGGGGGAAACACCATATATTTT. Encoded protein: CAWRPGQGRTGGNTIYF.

This clone was seen a few times. The rearrangement links TRBV6-4 to TRBJ2-3; TRBD2 aligns across 10 bases. The CDR3 length is 17 residues. Germline V gene sequence: CDR1 MRHNA, CDR2 SNTAGT. V dropped 0 bases and J dropped 3; count of bases not matched to a gene: 6. CDR3: CASSDSRSGGGTDTQYF. The CDR3 bases are TGTGCCAGCAGTGACTCGAGAAGCGGGGGGGGTACAGATACGCAGTATTTT.

The J gene is TRBJ1-3, the V gene TRBV19; D not certain. Germline values: CDR1 LNHDA, CDR2 SQIVND (reference sequence). The CDR3 has 15 amino acids. Trimming cost V 3 bases and J 4 bases, with 13 bases left between them. Written as DNA, the CDR3 is TGTGCCAGTAGTATCCTTCAAATCCCCGGAAACACCATATATTTT. Encoded protein: CASSILQIPGNTIYF.

This clone has a single count. The J gene is TRBJ2-7, the V gene TRBV18; D is undetermined. Trimming removed 3 bases at V and 4 bases at J, with 10 bases between. Germline CDR1 reads KGHSH; CDR2 reads LQKENI. There are 13 residues in the CDR3. CDR3 nucleotides: TGTGCCAGCTCACCTCTTTCCGGATACGAGCAGTACTTC. Translated: CASSPLSGYEQYF. Filled out from reference TRBV18 and TRBJ2-7, the complete variable domain reads NAGVMQNPRHLVRRRGQEARLRCSPMKGHSHVYWYRQLPEEGLKFMVYLQKENIIDESGMPKERFSAEFPKEGPSILRIQQVVRGDSAAYFCASSPLSGYEQYFGPGTRLTVT.

The rearrangement joins TRBV3-1 (or the pseudogene TRBV3-2) to TRBJ1-6; a possible D gene is TRBD1 (5 bases). Germline-derived CDR1 and CDR2 are LGHDT and YNNKEL (reference sequence). The CDR3 spans 14 residues. V was cut by 3 bases and J by 7 bases, with 10 bases left in between. The chain's CDR3 is CASSQSGENSPLHF. CDR3 sequence (DNA): TGTGCCAGCAGCCAGTCGGGGGAAAATTCACCCCTCCACTTT.

The rearrangement joins TRBV6-1 to TRBJ1-1; D is unresolved. CDR3 length: 14 amino acids. Germline CDR1 is MNHNS and CDR2 is SASEGT. Trimming left V 2 bases short and J 11 bases short, with 18 bases between. The CDR3 coding sequence is TGTGCCAGCAGTGAACTAGTAAGGGTCAAAGGGGCTTTCTTT. Amino acids: CASSELVRVKGAFF.

This chain links TRBV5-1 with TRBJ2-7; TRBD2 aligns across 14 bases. J lost 10 bases, V lost 4 bases, and 10 bases had no gene match. The CDR3 consists of 15 residues. Germline CDR1 is SGHRS and CDR2 is YFSETQ. The chain's CDR3 is CASSPTGLAGGYQYF. CDR3 DNA sequence: TGCGCCAGCAGCCCAACAGGACTAGCGGGGGGATACCAGTACTTC.

This clone has only one observation. This sequence joins TRBV3-1 (or the pseudogene TRBV3-2) and TRBJ2-7, with 8 bases matching TRBD1. This CDR3 is built from 14 residues. J gave up 9 bases and V 2 bases, and 9 bases lay outside the gene matches. The germline V gene encodes CDR1 LGHDT and CDR2 YNNKEL (reference sequence). In DNA form, the CDR3 reads TGTGCCAGCAGCCAAAGGGCAGGGGGCAAAGGGCAGTACTTC. Translated: CASSQRAGGKGQYF.